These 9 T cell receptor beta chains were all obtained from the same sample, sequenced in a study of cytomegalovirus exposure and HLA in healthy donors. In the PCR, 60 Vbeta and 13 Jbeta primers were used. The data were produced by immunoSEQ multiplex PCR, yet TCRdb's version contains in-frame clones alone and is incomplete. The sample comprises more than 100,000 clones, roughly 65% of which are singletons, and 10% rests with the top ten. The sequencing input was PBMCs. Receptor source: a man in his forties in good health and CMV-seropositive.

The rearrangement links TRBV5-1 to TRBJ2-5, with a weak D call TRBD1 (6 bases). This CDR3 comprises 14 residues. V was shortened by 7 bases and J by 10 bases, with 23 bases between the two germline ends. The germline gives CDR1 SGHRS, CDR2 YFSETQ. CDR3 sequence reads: CASGTGPPVRDQYF. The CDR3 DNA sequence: TGCGCCAGCGGCACAGGGCCCCCCGTGAGGGACCAGTACTTC.

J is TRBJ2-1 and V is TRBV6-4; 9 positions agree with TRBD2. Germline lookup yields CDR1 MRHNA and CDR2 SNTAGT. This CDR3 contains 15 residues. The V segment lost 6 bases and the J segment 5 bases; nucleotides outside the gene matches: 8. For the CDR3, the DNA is TGTGCCAGCAGCCACACTAGCGGGCCTAACAATGAGCAGTTCTTC. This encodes CASSHTSGPNNEQFF.

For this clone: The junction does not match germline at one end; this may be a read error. CDR3 DNA sequence: TGTGCCAGCAGTTATTCCCTAATGGGGAGGCACTTC. Protein product: CASSYSLMGRHF. The chain couples TRBV6-9 to TRBJ2-7; D is possibly TRBD2 (6 bases). The germline V gene encodes CDR1 MNHGY and CDR2 SVAAGI. The CDR3 is made up of 12 amino acids.

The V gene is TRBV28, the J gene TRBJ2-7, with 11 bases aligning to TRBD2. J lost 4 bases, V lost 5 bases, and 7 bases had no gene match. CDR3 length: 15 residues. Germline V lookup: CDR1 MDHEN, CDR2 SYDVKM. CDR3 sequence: CASSPLAGGRYEQYF. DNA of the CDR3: TGTGCCAGCAGTCCCTTAGCGGGAGGGCGGTACGAGCAGTACTTC.

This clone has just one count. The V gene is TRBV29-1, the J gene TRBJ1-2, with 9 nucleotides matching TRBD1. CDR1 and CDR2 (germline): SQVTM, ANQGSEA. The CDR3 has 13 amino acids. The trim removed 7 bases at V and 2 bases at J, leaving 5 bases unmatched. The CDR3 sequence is CSAGDRANYGYTF. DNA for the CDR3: TGCAGCGCGGGGGACAGGGCGAACTATGGCTACACCTTC.

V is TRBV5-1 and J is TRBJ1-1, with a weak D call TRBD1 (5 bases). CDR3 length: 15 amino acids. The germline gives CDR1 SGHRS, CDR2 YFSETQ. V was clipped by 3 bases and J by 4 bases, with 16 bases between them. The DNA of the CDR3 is TGCGCCAGCAGCTCGACAGTAATTCTTGGCACTGAAGCTTTCTTT. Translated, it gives CASSSTVILGTEAFF.

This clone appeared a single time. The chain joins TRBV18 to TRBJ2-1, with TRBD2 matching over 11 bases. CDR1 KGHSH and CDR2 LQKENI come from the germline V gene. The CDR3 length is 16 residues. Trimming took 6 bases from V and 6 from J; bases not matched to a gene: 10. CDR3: CASSQPGLAGGNEQFF. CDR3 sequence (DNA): TGTGCCAGCTCCCAACCGGGGCTAGCGGGAGGCAATGAGCAGTTCTTC.

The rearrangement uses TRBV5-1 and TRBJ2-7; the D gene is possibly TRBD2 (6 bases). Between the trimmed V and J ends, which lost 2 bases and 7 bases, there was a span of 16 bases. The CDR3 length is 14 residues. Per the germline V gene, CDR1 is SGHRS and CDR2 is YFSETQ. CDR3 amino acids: CASSFSGSSNEQYF. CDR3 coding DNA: TGCGCCAGCAGCTTTAGCGGAAGTTCGAATGAGCAGTACTTC.

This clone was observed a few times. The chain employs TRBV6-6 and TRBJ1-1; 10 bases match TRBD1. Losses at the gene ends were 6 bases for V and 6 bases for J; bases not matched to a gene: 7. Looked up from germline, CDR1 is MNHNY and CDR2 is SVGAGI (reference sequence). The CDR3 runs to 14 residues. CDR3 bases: TGTGCCAGCAGCCTGACAGGGGGCGCCGCTGAAGCTTTCTTT. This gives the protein CASSLTGGAAEAFF.